These T cell receptor beta chains were read from a single sample in a study of TIL therapy for anti-PD-1-resistant metastatic lung cancer. Generated by immunoSEQ multiplex PCR, the TCRdb table keeps only in-frame clones and is missing some. The table shows 16,000 or so clones, with around 68% occurring only once. The sample in question was blood, obtained at baseline. All receptors derive from a person between 25 and 79 years old with non-small cell lung cancer. Each CDR3 is given with its conserved first and last residue.

J gene: TRBJ2-7
V gene: TRBV4-3
CDR3 protein: CVSSPDRGLPYEQYF

J gene: TRBJ2-7
V gene: TRBV27
CDR3 protein: CASSLRQGDYEQYF

J gene: TRBJ2-3
V gene: TRBV12-5
CDR3 protein: CASGFGGDTQYF

J gene: TRBJ2-3
V gene: TRBV6-4
CDR3 protein: CASSDSGTSHTDTQYF

J gene: TRBJ2-1
V gene: TRBV6-1
CDR3 protein: CASSEATSGGNEQFF

J gene: TRBJ1-1
V gene: TRBV5-1
CDR3 protein: CASSLGPGNTEAFF

J gene: TRBJ1-6
V gene: TRBV27
CDR3 protein: CASRLGIDNSPLHF

J gene: TRBJ1-4
V gene: TRBV2
CDR3 protein: CASSDGGYGHEKLFF

J gene: TRBJ1-2
V gene: TRBV30
CDR3 protein: CAWSKRRLGYGYTF

J gene: TRBJ2-1
V gene: TRBV11-3
CDR3 protein: CASSATGLAGAGFF

J gene: TRBJ2-3
V gene: TRBV28
CDR3 protein: CASSLNPRRTNTDTQYF

J gene: TRBJ2-7
V gene: TRBV7-9
CDR3 protein: CASSPTGQGVIYEQYF

J gene: TRBJ2-7
V gene: TRBV6-1
CDR3 protein: CASSGGGRAYEQYF

J gene: TRBJ2-7
V gene: TRBV19
CDR3 protein: CASSAGTDSNEQYF

J gene: TRBJ2-3
V gene: TRBV28
CDR3 protein: CASSHLLSGRAGDTQYF

J gene: TRBJ2-3
V gene: TRBV7-3
CDR3 protein: CASSALSGGVTDTQYF

J gene: TRBJ2-7
V gene: TRBV13
CDR3 protein: CASSFGGPSSYEQYF

J gene: TRBJ2-3
V gene: TRBV2
CDR3 protein: CASTLAGGSDTQYF

J gene: TRBJ1-1
V gene: TRBV14
CDR3 protein: CASSHPTATALEAFF

J gene: TRBJ2-5
V gene: TRBV7-2
CDR3 protein: CASSATSASETQYF

J gene: TRBJ1-2
V gene: TRBV18
CDR3 protein: CASSPPQGFGGYTF

J gene: TRBJ1-5
V gene: TRBV7-2
CDR3 protein: CASSILMRDRVSQPQHF

J gene: TRBJ1-4
V gene: TRBV7-9
CDR3 protein: CASSLARINEKLFF

J gene: TRBJ2-5
V gene: TRBV6-5
CDR3 protein: CASSWTSGGAETQYF

J gene: TRBJ2-7
V gene: TRBV2
CDR3 protein: CASTPGSEQYF

J gene: TRBJ2-7
V gene: TRBV7-6
CDR3 protein: CASSPGPNYEQYF

J gene: TRBJ2-1
V gene: TRBV7-7
CDR3 protein: CASSYLPLELPSYNEQFF

J gene: TRBJ2-5
V gene: TRBV6-4
CDR3 protein: CASIGQGVCETQYF

J gene: TRBJ2-1
V gene: TRBV4-2
CDR3 protein: CASSHSWTRYNEQFF

J gene: TRBJ2-7
V gene: TRBV7-2
CDR3 protein: CASSLGQYDYEQYF

J gene: TRBJ2-5
V gene: TRBV10-2
CDR3 protein: CASREFTGYQETQYF

J gene: TRBJ2-7
V gene: TRBV9
CDR3 protein: CASSGDLAGGFYEQYF

J gene: TRBJ1-2
V gene: TRBV19
CDR3 protein: CASSHYPDRENYGYTF

J gene: TRBJ1-6
V gene: TRBV5-6
CDR3 protein: CASSFGGTFDSPLHF

J gene: TRBJ1-1
V gene: TRBV5-6
CDR3 protein: CASSFFTGYNAQAFF

J gene: TRBJ1-6
V gene: TRBV7-2
CDR3 protein: CASSTPLRDRDYGSPLHF

J gene: TRBJ2-3
V gene: TRBV7-2
CDR3 protein: CASSLVGGSPRGQYF

J gene: TRBJ1-1
V gene: TRBV9
CDR3 protein: CASSARGVVNTEAFF

J gene: TRBJ2-7
V gene: TRBV18
CDR3 protein: CASSPPTYEQYF

J gene: TRBJ1-5
V gene: TRBV27
CDR3 protein: CASSLSSASNQPQHF

J gene: TRBJ1-1
V gene: TRBV6-6
CDR3 protein: CASSYPTGFTEAFF

J gene: TRBJ2-5
V gene: TRBV19
CDR3 protein: CASSAGAQETQYF

J gene: TRBJ1-1
V gene: TRBV5-4
CDR3 protein: CASSRTGVNTEAFF

J gene: TRBJ2-5
V gene: TRBV10-2
CDR3 protein: CASSPPGGEETQYF

J gene: TRBJ2-7
V gene: TRBV11-2
CDR3 protein: CASSLLRDSTYEQYF

J gene: TRBJ2-2
V gene: TRBV7-2
CDR3 protein: CASPRVNGELFF

J gene: TRBJ1-5
V gene: TRBV5-6
CDR3 protein: CASSLGNQPQHF

J gene: TRBJ2-2
V gene: TRBV11-2
CDR3 protein: CASSWSGTGGAGELFF

J gene: TRBJ1-2
V gene: TRBV9
CDR3 protein: CASSVESGYYGYTF

J gene: TRBJ1-1
V gene: TRBV20-1
CDR3 protein: CSARDFSEAFF

J gene: TRBJ1-2
V gene: TRBV19
CDR3 protein: CASSIDYGYTF

J gene: TRBJ2-5
V gene: TRBV5-1
CDR3 protein: CASSLVWDSQETQYF

J gene: TRBJ2-3
V gene: TRBV7-2
CDR3 protein: CASSLYGGGATDTQYF

J gene: TRBJ1-2
V gene: TRBV19
CDR3 protein: CASSIDLTESYNYGYTF

J gene: TRBJ2-1
V gene: TRBV5-1
CDR3 protein: CASSEGLAGGRSYNEQFF

J gene: TRBJ2-5
V gene: TRBV14
CDR3 protein: CASSQGTSALETQYF

J gene: TRBJ1-2
V gene: TRBV27
CDR3 protein: CASSPDRAGGYGYTF

J gene: TRBJ1-4
V gene: TRBV5-1
CDR3 protein: CASRRDRNNEKLFF

J gene: TRBJ2-7
V gene: TRBV14
CDR3 protein: CASSPPSGGTYEQYF

J gene: TRBJ2-1
V gene: TRBV19
CDR3 protein: CASSIVYGGASNEQFF